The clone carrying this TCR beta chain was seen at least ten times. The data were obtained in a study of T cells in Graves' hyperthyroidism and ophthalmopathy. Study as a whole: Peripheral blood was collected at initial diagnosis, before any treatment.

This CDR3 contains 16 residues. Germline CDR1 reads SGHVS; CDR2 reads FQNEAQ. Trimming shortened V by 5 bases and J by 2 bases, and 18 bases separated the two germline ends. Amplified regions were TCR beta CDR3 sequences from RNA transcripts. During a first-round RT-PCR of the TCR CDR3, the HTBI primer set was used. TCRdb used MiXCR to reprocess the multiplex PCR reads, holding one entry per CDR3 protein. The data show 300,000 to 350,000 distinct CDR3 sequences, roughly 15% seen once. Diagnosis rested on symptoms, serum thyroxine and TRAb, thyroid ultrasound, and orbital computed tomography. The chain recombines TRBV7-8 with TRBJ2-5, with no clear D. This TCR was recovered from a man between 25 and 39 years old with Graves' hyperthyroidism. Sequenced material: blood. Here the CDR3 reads CASSRRRPTIQETQYF. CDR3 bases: TGTGCCAGCAGCCGAAGAAGACCTACGATACAAGAGACCCAGTACTTC.